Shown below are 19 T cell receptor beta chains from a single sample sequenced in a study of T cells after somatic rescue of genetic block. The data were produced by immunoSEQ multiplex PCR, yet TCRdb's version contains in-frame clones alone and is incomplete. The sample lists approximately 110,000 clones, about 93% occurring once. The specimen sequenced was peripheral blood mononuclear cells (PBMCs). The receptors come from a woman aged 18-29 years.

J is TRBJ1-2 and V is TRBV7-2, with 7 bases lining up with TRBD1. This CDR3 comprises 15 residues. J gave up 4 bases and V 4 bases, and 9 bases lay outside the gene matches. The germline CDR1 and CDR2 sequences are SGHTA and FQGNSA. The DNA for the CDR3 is TGTGCCAGCAGCTCTATAGGGGGCAGTGTCTATGGCTACACCTTC. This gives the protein CASSSIGGSVYGYTF.

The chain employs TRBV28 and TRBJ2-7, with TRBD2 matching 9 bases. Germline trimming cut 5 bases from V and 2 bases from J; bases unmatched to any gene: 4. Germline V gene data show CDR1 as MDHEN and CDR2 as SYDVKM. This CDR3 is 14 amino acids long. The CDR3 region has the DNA TGTGCCAGCAGTCCTAGCGGGGTTGCCTACGAGCAGTACTTC. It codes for CASSPSGVAYEQYF.

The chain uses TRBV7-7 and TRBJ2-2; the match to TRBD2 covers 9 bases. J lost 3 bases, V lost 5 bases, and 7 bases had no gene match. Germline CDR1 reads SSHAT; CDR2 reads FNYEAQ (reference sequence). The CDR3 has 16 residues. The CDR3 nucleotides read TGTGCCAGCAGCCCTCGGGCGGGGGGGCACACCGGGGAGCTGTTTTTT. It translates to CASSPRAGGHTGELFF.

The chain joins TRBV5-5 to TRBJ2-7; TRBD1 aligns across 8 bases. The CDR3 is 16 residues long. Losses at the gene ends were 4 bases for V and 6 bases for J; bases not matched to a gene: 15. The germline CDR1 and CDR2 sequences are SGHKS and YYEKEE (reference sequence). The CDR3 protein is CASSTGTGALGGEQYF. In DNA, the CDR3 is TGTGCCAGCAGCACCGGGACAGGAGCACTGGGAGGCGAGCAGTACTTC.

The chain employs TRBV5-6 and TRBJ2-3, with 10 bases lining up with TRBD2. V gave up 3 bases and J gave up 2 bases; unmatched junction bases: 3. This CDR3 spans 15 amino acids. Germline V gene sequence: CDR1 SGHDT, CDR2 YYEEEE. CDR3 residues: CASSWTSGYTDTQYF. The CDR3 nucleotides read TGTGCCAGCAGCTGGACTAGCGGATACACAGATACGCAGTATTTT.

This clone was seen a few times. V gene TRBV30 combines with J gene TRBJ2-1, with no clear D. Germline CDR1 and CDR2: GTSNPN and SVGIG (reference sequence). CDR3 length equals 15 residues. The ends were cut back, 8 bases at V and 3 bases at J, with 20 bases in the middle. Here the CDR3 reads CALEKGLSGYNEQFF. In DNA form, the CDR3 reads TGTGCCCTGGAGAAAGGCCTGTCGGGCTACAATGAGCAGTTCTTC.

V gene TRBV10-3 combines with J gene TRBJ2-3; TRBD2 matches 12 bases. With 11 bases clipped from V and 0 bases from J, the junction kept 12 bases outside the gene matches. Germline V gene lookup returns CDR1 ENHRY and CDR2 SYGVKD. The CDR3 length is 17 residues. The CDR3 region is CAVSSGGAWSSTDTQYF. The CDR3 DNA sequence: TGTGCCGTATCTAGCGGGGGGGCCTGGAGTAGCACAGATACGCAGTATTTT.

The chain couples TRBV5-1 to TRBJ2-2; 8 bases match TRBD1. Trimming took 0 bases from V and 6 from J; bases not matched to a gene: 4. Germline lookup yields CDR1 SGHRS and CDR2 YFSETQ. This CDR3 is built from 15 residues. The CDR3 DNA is TGCGCCAGCAGCTTGGTCCAGGGGGCAGCCGGGGAGCTGTTTTTT. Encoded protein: CASSLVQGAAGELFF.

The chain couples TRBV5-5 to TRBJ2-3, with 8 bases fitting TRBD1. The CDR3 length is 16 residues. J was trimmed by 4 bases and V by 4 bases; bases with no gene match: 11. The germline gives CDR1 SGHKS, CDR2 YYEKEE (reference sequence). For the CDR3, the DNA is TGTGCCAGCAGCGCTGTCGGGACAGGCACCTCAGATACGCAGTATTTT. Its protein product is CASSAVGTGTSDTQYF.

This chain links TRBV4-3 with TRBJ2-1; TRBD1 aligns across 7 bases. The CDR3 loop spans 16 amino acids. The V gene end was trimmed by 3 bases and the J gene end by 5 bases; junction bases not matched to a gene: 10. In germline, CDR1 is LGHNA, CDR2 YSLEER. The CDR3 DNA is TGCGCCAGCAGCCATAGCCAGACAGGGCCGAACAATGAGCAGTTCTTC. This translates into CASSHSQTGPNNEQFF.

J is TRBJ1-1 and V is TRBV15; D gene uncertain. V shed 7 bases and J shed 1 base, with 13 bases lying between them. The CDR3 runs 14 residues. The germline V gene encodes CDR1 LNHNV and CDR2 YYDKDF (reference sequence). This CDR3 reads CATKSEAKNTEAFF. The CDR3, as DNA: TGTGCCACCAAATCCGAGGCCAAGAACACTGAAGCTTTCTTT. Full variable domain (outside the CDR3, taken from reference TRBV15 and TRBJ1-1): DAMVIQNPRYQVTQFGKPVTLSCSQTLNHNVMYWYQQKSSQAPKLLFHYYDKDFNNEADTPDNFQSRRPNTSFCFLDIRSPGLGDTAMYLCATKSEAKNTEAFFGQGTRLTVV.

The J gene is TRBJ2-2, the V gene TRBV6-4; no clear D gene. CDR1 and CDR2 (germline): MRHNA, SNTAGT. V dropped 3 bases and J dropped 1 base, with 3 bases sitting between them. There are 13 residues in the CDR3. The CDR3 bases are TGTGCCAGCAGTGAAGTGAACACCGGGGAGCTGTTTTTT. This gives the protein CASSEVNTGELFF.

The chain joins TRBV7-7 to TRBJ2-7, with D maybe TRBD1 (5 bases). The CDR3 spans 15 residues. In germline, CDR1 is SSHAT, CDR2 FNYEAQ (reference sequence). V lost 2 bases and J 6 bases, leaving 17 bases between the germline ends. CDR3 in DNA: TGTGCCAGCAGCTTACGGGTCCAGGGTCCCTGCGAGCAGTACTTC. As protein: CASSLRVQGPCEQYF.

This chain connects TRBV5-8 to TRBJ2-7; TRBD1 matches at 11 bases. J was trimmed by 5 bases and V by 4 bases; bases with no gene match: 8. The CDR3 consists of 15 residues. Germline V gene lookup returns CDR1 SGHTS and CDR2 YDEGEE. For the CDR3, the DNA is TGTGCCAGCAGCCGCTGGACAGGGGGCATCCACGAGCAGTACTTC. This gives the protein CASSRWTGGIHEQYF.

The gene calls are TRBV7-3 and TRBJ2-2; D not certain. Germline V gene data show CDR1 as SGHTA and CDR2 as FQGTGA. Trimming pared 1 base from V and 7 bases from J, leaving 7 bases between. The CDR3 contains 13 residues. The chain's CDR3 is CASSLMGSGELFF. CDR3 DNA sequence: TGTGCCAGCAGCTTAATGGGTAGCGGGGAGCTGTTTTTT.

The CDR3 region has the DNA TGTGCCAGCAGCTTAGCGCCGACAGGGAACTATGGCTACACCTTC. This sequence encodes CASSLAPTGNYGYTF. The genes are TRBV7-6 and TRBJ1-2, with 7 bases matching TRBD1. The germline V gene has CDR1 SGHVS and CDR2 FNYEAQ. V shed 0 bases, J shed 2 bases, and the junction held 3 bases outside the gene matches. This CDR3 spans 15 amino acids.

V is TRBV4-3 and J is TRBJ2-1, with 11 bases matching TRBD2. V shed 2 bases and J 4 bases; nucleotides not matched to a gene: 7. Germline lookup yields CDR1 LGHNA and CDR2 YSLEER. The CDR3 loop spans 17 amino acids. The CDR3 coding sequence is TGCGCCAGCAGCCAATTCCCCGGGACTAGCGGTTACAATGAGCAGTTCTTC. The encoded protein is CASSQFPGTSGYNEQFF.

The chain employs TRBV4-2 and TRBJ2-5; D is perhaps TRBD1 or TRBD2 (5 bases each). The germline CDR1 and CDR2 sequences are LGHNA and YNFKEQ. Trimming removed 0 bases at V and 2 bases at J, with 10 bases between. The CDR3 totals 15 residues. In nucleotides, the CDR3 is TGTGCCAGCAGCCAAGATCGGGACGGTCAAGAGACCCAGTACTTC. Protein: CASSQDRDGQETQYF.

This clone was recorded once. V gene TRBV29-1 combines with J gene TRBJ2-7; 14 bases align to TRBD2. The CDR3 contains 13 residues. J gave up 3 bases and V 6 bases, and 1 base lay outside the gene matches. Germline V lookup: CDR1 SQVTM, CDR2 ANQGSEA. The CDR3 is CSVGTSGSYEQYF. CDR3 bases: TGCAGCGTAGGGACTAGCGGGAGCTACGAGCAGTACTTC.